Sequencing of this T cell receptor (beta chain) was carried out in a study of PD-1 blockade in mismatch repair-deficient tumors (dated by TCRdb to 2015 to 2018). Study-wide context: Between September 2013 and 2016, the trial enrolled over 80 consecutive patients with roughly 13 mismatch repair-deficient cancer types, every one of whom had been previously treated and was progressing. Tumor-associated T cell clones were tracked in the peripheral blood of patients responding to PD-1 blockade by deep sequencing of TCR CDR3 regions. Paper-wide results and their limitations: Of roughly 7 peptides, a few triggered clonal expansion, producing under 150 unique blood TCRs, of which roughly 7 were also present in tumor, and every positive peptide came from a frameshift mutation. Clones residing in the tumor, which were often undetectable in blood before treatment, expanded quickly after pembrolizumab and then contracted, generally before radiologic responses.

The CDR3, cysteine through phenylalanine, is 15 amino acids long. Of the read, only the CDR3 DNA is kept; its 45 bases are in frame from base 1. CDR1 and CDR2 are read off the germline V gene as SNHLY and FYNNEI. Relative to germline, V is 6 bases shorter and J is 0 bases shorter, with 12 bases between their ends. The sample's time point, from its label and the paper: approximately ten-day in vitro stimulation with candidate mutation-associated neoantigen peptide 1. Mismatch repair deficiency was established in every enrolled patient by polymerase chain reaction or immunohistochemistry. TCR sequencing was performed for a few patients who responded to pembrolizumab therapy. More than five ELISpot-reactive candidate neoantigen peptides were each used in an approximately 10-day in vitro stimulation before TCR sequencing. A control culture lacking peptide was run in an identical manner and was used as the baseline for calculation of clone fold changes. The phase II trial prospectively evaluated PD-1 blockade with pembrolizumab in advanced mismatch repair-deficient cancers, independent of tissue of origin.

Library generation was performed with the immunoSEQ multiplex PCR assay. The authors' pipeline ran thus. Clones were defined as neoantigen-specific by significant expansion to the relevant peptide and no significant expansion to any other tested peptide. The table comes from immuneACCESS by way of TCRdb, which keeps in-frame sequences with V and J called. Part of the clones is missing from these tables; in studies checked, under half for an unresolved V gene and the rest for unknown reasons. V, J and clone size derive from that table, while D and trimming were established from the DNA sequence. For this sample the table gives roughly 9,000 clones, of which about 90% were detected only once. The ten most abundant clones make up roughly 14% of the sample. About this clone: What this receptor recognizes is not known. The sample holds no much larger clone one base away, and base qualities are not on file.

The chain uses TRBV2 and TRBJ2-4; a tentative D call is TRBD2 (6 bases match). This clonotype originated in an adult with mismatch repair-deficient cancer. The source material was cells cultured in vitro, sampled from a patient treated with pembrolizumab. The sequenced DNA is TGTGCCAGCAGCGCGGGGTTCCTAGCCAAAAACATTCAGTACTTC. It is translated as CASSAGFLAKNIQYF.